This TCR beta chain was identified in a study of T cell changes during pregnancy in multiple sclerosis. Assay used: immunoSEQ multiplex PCR; TCRdb lists only in-frame clones, some missing. The table includes approximately 35,000 clones, around 94% detected once. Sequences were obtained from PBMCs (not recorded whether the cells were cultured). This TCR was sampled from a female donor with multiple sclerosis, enrolled in a pregnancy study.

Written as DNA, the CDR3 is TGTGCCAGCCAGCGGGACACAGATACGCAGTATTTT. It encodes CASQRDTDTQYF. This chain joins TRBV4-2 and TRBJ2-3, with TRBD2 matching 7 bases. The CDR3 covers 12 residues. From germline, CDR1 is LGHNA and CDR2 YNFKEQ. V shed 8 bases and J 2 bases; nucleotides not matched to a gene: 1.